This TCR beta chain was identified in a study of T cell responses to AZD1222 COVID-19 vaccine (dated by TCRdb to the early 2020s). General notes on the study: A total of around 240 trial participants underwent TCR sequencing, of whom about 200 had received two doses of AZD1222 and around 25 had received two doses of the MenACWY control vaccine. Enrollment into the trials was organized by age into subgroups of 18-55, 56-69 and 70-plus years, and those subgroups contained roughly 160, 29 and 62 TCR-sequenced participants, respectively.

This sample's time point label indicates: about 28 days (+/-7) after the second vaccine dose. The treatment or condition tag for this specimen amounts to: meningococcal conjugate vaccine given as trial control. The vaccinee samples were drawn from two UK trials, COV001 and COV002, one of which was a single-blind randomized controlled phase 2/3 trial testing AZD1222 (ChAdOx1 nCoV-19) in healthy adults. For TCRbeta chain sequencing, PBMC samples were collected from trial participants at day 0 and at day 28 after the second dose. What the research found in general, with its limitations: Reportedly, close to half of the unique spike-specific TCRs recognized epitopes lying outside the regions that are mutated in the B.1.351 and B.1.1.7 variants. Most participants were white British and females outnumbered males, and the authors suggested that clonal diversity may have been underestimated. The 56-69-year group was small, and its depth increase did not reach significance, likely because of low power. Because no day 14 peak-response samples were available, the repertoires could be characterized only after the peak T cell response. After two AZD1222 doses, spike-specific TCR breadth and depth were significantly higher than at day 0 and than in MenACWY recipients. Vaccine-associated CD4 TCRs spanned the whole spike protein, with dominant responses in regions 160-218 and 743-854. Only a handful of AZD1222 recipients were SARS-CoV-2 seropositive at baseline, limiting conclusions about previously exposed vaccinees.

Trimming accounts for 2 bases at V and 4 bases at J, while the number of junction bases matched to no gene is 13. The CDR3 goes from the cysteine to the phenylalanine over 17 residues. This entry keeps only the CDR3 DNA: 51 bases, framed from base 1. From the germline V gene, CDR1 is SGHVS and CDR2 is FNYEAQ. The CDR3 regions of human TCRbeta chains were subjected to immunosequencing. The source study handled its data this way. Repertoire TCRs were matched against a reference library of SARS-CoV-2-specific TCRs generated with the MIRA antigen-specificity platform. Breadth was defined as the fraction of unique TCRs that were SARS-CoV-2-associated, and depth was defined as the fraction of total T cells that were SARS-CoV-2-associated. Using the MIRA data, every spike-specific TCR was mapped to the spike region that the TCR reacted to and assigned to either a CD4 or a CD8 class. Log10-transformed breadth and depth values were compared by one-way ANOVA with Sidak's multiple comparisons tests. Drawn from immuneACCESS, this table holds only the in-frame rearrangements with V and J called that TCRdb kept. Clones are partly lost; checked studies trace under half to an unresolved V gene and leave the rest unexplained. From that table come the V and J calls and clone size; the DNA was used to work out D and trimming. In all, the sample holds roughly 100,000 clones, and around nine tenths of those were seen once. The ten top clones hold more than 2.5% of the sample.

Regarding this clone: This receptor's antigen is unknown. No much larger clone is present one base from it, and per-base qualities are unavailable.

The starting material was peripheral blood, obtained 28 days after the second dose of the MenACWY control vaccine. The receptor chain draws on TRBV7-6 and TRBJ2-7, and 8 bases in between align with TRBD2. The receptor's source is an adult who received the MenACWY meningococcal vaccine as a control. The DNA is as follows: TGTGCCAGCAGCTTAAGCGTAGGGCGGCGGGGGGTTTACGAGCAGTACTTC. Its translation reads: CASSLSVGRRGVYEQYF.